This T cell receptor (beta chain) was profiled in a study of patients and donors after allogeneic stem cell transplantation. TCRdb used MiXCR to reprocess the RT-PCR reads, holding one entry per CDR3 protein. The data show roughly 200,000 distinct CDR3 sequences, roughly 38% seen once. CDR3 length: 14 residues. V was shortened by 2 bases and J by 6 bases, with 14 bases between the two germline ends. Sequencing was performed on blood, either unsorted or a sorted T cell fraction (not recorded which). The source of this sequence is a human donor who was either an allogeneic HSCT recipient or a stem cell or donor lymphocyte infusion donor (not recorded which). It is not recorded whose cells these are; they may come from a transplant donor. The gene calls are TRBV12-3 or TRBV12-4 and TRBJ2-7; D is uncertain. The CDR3 nucleotides read TGTGCCAGCAGTTTAATGGCAGGCTTGAGCGAGCAGTACTTC. Translated, it gives CASSLMAGLSEQYF.